Following are 16 T cell receptor beta chains from one sample sequenced in a study of shared clonotypes between healthy human individuals. Sequenced by immunoSEQ multiplex PCR; TCRdb stores in-frame clones only, minus some. The sample comprises about 480,000 clones, nearly 80% of which are singletons, and about an eighth rests with the top ten. The sequenced sample consisted of PBMCs. Source of these receptors: a woman aged 40 to 50 in good health. Some clones in this sample may be carry-over from other donors' samples.

This sequence joins TRBV5-1 and TRBJ2-3; D may be TRBD2 (6 bases). Germline values: CDR1 SGHRS, CDR2 YFSETQ. Between the trimmed V and J ends, which lost 1 base and 6 bases, there was a span of 12 bases. This CDR3 is built from 14 residues. The CDR3 here is CASSLSGTFDTQYF. The CDR3 nucleotides are TGCGCCAGCAGCTTGTCAGGGACTTTTGATACGCAGTATTTT.

Of note for this clone: This CDR3 is also generated by other DNA sequences in the sample. The genes are TRBV5-1 and TRBJ2-7; D unclear. V shed 2 bases and J shed 4 bases, with 10 bases lying between them. The CDR3 contains 13 residues. CDR1 is SGHRS, CDR2 YFSETQ, per germline. The CDR3 bases are TGCGCCAGCAGCTTAGAGTACGGGTACGAGCAGTACTTC. It codes for CASSLEYGYEQYF.

This clone has only one observation. The rearrangement uses TRBV15 and TRBJ2-3; D is possibly TRBD2 (6 bases). Germline CDR1 and CDR2: LNHNV and YYDKDF (reference sequence). The CDR3 contains 15 residues. The V gene lost 9 bases and the J gene lost 0 bases, with 16 bases spanning the gap. Written as DNA, the CDR3 is TGTGCCACAAGGAGGGGAGTAACTAGCACAGATACGCAGTATTTT. As protein: CATRRGVTSTDTQYF. The whole variable domain, filled in from reference TRBV15 and TRBJ2-3, reads DAMVIQNPRYQVTQFGKPVTLSCSQTLNHNVMYWYQQKSSQAPKLLFHYYDKDFNNEADTPDNFQSRRPNTSFCFLDIRSPGLGDTAMYLCATRRGVTSTDTQYFGPGTRLTVL.

CDR3 bases: TGTGCCAGCAGTTACTCCATAGTAGCGGAATACAATGAGCAGTTCTTC. Its translation: CASSYSIVAEYNEQFF. This chain joins TRBV6-5 and TRBJ2-1, with D possibly TRBD2 on 6 matching bases. Germline V gene lookup returns CDR1 MNHEY and CDR2 SVGAGI. The V end was cut by 0 bases, the J end by 4 bases, with 13 bases between. This CDR3 has 16 amino acids.

Concerning this clone itself: Other nucleotide sequences from this sample produce the same CDR3. The rearrangement links TRBV30 to TRBJ1-5; D is possibly TRBD1 (5 bases). The CDR3 covers 13 residues. Deletions cut 2 bases from V and 2 bases from J, with 7 bases between. The germline V gene encodes CDR1 GTSNPN and CDR2 SVGIG (reference sequence). The CDR3 here is CAWSTGGNQPQHF. CDR3 coding DNA: TGTGCCTGGAGTACAGGTGGCAATCAGCCCCAGCATTTT.

The rearrangement links TRBV19 to TRBJ1-5; the match to TRBD1 covers 7 bases. CDR3 size: 16 residues. Germline V gene data show CDR1 as LNHDA and CDR2 as SQIVND (reference sequence). J lost 3 bases, V lost 3 bases, and 8 bases had no gene match. The CDR3 DNA reads as TGTGCCAGTAGTATTGCTCCGACAGGGATCAATCAGCCCCAGCATTTT. Protein sequence: CASSIAPTGINQPQHF.

On this clone itself: This is likely an artifact of a read error, given a far larger clone one base away. The chain has TRBV30 and TRBJ2-1, with D possibly TRBD1 on 6 matching bases. The CDR3 sequence is 12 residues long. Germline CDR1 GTSNPN, CDR2 SVGIG (reference sequence). Written as DNA, the CDR3 is TGTGCCTGGAGTCAGGGGCCCAATGAGCGGTTCTTC. Protein: CAWSQGPNERFF.

The chain employs TRBV5-1 and TRBJ2-5; 12 positions agree with TRBD2. J lost 5 bases, V lost 3 bases, and 2 bases had no gene match. This CDR3 spans 14 amino acids. Germline CDR1 is SGHRS and CDR2 is YFSETQ. The CDR3 DNA sequence: TGCGCCAGCAGCTACACTAGCGGGAGGGAGACCCAGTACTTC. Translated: CASSYTSGRETQYF.

This sequence joins TRBV2 and TRBJ1-5, with D possibly TRBD1 on 6 matching bases. CDR1 is SNHLY, CDR2 FYNNEI, per germline. With 5 bases removed from V and 11 bases from J, the gap between germline ends came to 22 bases. This CDR3 comprises 15 residues. CDR3 bases: TGTGCCAGCAGTTCCCCGGGACAAGGTGTTTTGGCCCAGCATTTT. Translated: CASSSPGQGVLAQHF.

A remark on this clone: The sample holds other DNA sequences that translate to the same CDR3. V is TRBV27 and J is TRBJ1-2; D might be TRBD1 (5 bases). The germline V and J ends were trimmed by 2 bases and 2 bases, with 12 bases remaining between them. Per the germline V gene, CDR1 is MNHEY and CDR2 is SMNVEV (reference sequence). The CDR3 is made up of 15 amino acids. The CDR3 DNA sequence: TGTGCCAGCAGTTTAAGCTGGCAGGGAAACTATGGCTACACCTTC. This codes for CASSLSWQGNYGYTF.

The chain links TRBV7-9 to TRBJ2-6; possible D gene TRBD1, 6 bases. The germline gives CDR1 SEHNR, CDR2 FQNEAQ (reference sequence). Trimming removed 5 bases from V and 0 bases from J, with 17 bases in between. The CDR3 runs to 18 residues. As DNA, the CDR3 is TGTGCCAGCAGCGATCCCAGGGGACAAAGCTCTGGGGCCAACGTCCTGACTTTC. Translating it yields CASSDPRGQSSGANVLTF. Full variable domain (remainder filled in from reference TRBV7-9 and TRBJ2-6): DTGVSQNPRHKITKRGQNVTFRCDPISEHNRLYWYRQTLGQGPEFLTYFQNEAQLEKSRLLSDRFSAERPKGSFSTLEIQRTEQGDSAMYLCASSDPRGQSSGANVLTFGAGSRLTVL.

The chain carries TRBV7-9 and TRBJ1-5; D is ambiguous. The germline CDR1 and CDR2 sequences are SEHNR and FQNEAQ (reference sequence). V was shortened by 1 base and J by 7 bases, with 11 bases between the two germline ends. The CDR3 loop spans 14 amino acids. CDR3 nucleotides: TGTGCCAGCAGCTTAGGGACCGCGTACCAGCCCCAGCATTTT. Translating gives CASSLGTAYQPQHF.

This clone appeared once. The chain joins TRBV9 to TRBJ2-6; 8 nucleotides agree with TRBD1. CDR1 SGDLS and CDR2 YYNGEE come from the germline V gene. This CDR3 is 18 amino acids long. Losses at the gene ends were 3 bases for V and 2 bases for J; bases not matched to a gene: 10. The CDR3 coding sequence is TGTGCCAGCAGCGCCCTGGACAGGGTCGTAACTGGGGCCAACGTCCTGACTTTC. Protein sequence: CASSALDRVVTGANVLTF.

This clone appeared many times. For the CDR3, the DNA is TGTGCCAGCAGCGTTTCTGGGGCCGACAGGGCTTTGGAAAAACTGTTTTTT. It codes for CASSVSGADRALEKLFF. This chain connects TRBV28 to TRBJ1-4, with 7 bases identical to TRBD1. Losses at the gene ends were 6 bases for V and 8 bases for J; bases not matched to a gene: 18. Germline CDR1 and CDR2: MDHEN and SYDVKM. CDR3 length: 17 amino acids.

J is TRBJ1-1 and V is TRBV11-1; possible D gene TRBD1, 5 bases. Between the trimmed V and J ends, which lost 6 bases and 8 bases, there was a span of 16 bases. Germline lookup yields CDR1 SGHAT and CDR2 FQDESV (reference sequence). This CDR3 contains 13 residues. The CDR3 DNA is TGTGCCAGCAGGACAGCGGTGGGCCGGGAAGCTTTCTTT. Translating it yields CASRTAVGREAFF.

The chain has TRBV7-6 and TRBJ2-7, with D possibly being TRBD2 (6 bases). This CDR3 comprises 14 residues. Germline-derived CDR1 and CDR2 are SGHVS and FNYEAQ. Trimming took off 5 bases at V and 2 bases at J, with 13 bases between the two ends. CDR3 sequence (DNA): TGTGCCAGCAGCCCGCCGGGACTGGCCTACGAGCAGTACTTC. Translating gives CASSPPGLAYEQYF.